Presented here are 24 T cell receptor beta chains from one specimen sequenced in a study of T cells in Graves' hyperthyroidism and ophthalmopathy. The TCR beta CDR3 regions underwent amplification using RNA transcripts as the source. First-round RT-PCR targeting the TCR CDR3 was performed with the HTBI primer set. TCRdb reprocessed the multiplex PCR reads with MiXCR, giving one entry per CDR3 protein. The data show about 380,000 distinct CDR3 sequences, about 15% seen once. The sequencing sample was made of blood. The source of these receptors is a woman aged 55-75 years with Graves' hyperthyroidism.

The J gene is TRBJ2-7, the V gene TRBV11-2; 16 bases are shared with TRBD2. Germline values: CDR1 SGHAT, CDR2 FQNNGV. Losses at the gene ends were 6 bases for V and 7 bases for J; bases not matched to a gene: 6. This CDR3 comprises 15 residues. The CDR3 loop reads CASRGLAGGPSEQYF. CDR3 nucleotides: TGTGCCAGCAGGGGACTAGCGGGAGGGCCCTCGGAGCAGTACTTC.

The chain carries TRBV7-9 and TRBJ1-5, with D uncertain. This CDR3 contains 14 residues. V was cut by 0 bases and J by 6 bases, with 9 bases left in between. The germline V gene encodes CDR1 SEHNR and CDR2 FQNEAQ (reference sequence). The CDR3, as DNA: TGTGCCAGCAGCTTAGCACAGAACGGTCAGCCCCAGCATTTT. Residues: CASSLAQNGQPQHF.

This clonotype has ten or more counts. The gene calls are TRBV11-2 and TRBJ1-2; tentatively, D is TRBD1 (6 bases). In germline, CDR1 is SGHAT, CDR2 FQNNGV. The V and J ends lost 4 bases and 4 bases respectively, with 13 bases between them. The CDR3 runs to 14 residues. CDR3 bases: TGTGCCAGCAGCTCGATTGACAGGTTCTATGGCTACACCTTC. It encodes CASSSIDRFYGYTF.

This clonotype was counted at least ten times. CDR3 loop: CASSWGQGNTGELFF. Written as DNA, the CDR3 is TGTGCCAGCAGTTGGGGACAGGGGAACACCGGGGAGCTGTTTTTT. The V call is TRBV12-3 or TRBV12-4, the J call TRBJ2-2; 9 positions agree with TRBD1. This CDR3 is 15 amino acids long. J was trimmed by 1 base and V by 4 bases; bases with no gene match: 1.

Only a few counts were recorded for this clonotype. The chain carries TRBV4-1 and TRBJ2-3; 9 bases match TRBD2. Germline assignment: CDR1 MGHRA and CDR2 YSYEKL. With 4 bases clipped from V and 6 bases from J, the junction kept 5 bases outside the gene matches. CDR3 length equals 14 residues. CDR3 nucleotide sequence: TGCGCCAGCAGCCTCCCCGGGACTAGCGATACGCAGTATTTT. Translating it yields CASSLPGTSDTQYF.

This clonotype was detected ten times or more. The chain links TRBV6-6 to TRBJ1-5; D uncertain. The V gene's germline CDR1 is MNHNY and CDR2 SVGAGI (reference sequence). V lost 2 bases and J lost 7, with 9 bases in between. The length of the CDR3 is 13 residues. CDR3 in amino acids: CASSYARGQPQHF. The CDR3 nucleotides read TGTGCCAGCAGTTACGCAAGAGGACAGCCCCAGCATTTT.

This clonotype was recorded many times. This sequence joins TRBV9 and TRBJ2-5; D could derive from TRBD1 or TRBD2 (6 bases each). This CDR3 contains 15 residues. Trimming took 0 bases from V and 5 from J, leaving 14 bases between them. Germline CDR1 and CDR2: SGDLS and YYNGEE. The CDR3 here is CASSVAGGQWETQYF. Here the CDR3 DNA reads TGTGCCAGCAGCGTAGCTGGGGGGCAGTGGGAGACCCAGTACTTC.

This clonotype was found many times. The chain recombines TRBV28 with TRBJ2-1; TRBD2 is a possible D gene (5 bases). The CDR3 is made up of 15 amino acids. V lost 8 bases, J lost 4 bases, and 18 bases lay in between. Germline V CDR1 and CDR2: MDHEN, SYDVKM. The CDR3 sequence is CASLRRPASYNEQFF. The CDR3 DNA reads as TGTGCCAGCTTAAGGAGGCCTGCCTCTTACAATGAGCAGTTCTTC. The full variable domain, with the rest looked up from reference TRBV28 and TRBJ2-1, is DVKVTQSSRYLVKRTGEKVFLECVQDMDHENMFWYRQDPGLGLRLIYFSYDVKMKEKGDIPEGYSVSREKKERFSLILESASTNQTSMYLCASLRRPASYNEQFFGPGTRLTVL.

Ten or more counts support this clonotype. CDR3 loop: CASYRTGWYEQYF. As DNA, the CDR3 is TGTGCCAGCTATCGTACGGGTTGGTACGAGCAGTACTTC. The J gene is TRBJ2-7, the V gene TRBV28; D gene unclear. This CDR3 comprises 13 residues. V lost 8 bases, J lost 4 bases, and 15 bases lay in between. The germline V gene encodes CDR1 MDHEN and CDR2 SYDVKM. Complete variable domain (other parts from reference TRBV28 and TRBJ2-7): DVKVTQSSRYLVKRTGEKVFLECVQDMDHENMFWYRQDPGLGLRLIYFSYDVKMKEKGDIPEGYSVSREKKERFSLILESASTNQTSMYLCASYRTGWYEQYFGPGTRLTVT.

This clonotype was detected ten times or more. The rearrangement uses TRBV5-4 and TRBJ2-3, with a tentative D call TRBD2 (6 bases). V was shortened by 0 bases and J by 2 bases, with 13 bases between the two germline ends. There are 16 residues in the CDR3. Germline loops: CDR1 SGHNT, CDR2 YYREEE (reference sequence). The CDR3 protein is CASSLAAGPDTDTQYF. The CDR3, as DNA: TGTGCCAGCAGCTTGGCCGCGGGGCCAGACACAGATACGCAGTATTTT.

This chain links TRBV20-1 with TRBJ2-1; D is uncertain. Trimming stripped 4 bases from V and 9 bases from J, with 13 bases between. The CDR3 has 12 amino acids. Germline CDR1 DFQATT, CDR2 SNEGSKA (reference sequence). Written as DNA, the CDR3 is TGCAGTGCTAACCCTCAACTCGGTGAGCAGTTCTTC. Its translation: CSANPQLGEQFF.

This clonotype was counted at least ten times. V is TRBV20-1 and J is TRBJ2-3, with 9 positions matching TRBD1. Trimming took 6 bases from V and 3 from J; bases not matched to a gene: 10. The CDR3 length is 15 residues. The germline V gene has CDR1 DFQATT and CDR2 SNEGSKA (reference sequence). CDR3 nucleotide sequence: TGCAGTGCCCCCCTTGGACAGGGGAATACAGATACGCAGTATTTT. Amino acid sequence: CSAPLGQGNTDTQYF.

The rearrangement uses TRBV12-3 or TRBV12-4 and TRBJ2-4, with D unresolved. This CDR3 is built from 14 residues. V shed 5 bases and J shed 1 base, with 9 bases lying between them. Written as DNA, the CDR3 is TGTGCCAGCAGTCCTTTGTGGGCCAAAAACATTCAGTACTTC. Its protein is CASSPLWAKNIQYF.

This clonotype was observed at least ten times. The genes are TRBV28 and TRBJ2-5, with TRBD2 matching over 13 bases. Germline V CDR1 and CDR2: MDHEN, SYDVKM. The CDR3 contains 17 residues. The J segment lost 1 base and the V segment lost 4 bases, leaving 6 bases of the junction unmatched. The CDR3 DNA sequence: TGTGCCAGCAGTTCGGGACTAGCGGGATCAGGCCAAGAGACCCAGTACTTC. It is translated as CASSSGLAGSGQETQYF.

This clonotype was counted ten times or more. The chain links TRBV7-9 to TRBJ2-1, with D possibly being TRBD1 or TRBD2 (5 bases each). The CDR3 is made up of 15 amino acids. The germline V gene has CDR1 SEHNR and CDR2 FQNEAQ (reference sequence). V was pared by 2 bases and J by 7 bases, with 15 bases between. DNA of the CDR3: TGTGCCAGCAGCTTAACGGGTGGGGGAGTGAATGAGCAGTTCTTC. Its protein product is CASSLTGGGVNEQFF.

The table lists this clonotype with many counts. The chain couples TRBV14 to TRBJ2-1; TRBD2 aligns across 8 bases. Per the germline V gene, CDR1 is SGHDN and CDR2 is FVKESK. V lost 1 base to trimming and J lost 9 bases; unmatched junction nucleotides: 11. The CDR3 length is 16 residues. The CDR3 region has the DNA TGTGCCAGCAGCCAAGTGCCAGCGGGAGTAAAGATTGAGCAGTTCTTC. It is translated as CASSQVPAGVKIEQFF.

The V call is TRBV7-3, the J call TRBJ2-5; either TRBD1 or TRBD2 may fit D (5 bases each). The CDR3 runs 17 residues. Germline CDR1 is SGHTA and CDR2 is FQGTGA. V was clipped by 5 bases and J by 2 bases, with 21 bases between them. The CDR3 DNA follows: TGTGCCAGCAGCCATGAACCCCGGGACGCGACTCAAGAGACCCAGTACTTC. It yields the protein CASSHEPRDATQETQYF.

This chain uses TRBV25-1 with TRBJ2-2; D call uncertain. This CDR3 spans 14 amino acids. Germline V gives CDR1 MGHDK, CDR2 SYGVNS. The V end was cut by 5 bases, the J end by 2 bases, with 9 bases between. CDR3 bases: TGTGCCAGCAGTCGACAATTAAACACCGGGGAGCTGTTTTTT. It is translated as CASSRQLNTGELFF.

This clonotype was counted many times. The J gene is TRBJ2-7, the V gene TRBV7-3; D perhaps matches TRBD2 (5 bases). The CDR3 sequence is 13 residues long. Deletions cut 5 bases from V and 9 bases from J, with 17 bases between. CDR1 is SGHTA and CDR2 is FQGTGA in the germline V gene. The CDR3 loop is CASSLYQAEPQYF. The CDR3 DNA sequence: TGTGCCAGCAGCCTTTATCAAGCGGAACCGCAGTACTTC.

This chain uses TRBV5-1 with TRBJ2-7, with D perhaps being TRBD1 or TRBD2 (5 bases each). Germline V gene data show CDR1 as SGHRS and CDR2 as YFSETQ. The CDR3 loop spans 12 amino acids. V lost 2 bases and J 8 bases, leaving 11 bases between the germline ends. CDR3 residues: CASSFQMGQQYF. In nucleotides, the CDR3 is TGCGCCAGCAGCTTCCAGATGGGACAGCAGTACTTC.

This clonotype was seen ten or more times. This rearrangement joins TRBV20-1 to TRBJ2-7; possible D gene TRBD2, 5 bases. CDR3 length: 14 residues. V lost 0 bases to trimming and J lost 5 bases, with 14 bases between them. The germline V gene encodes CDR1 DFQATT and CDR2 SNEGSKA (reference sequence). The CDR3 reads CSARDPRGSHEQYF. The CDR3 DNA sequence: TGCAGTGCTAGAGATCCCCGGGGTAGCCACGAGCAGTACTTC.

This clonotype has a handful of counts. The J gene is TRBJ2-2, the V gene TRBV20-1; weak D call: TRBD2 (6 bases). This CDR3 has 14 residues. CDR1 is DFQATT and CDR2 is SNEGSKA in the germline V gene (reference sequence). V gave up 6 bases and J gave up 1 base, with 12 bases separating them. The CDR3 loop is CSALGTLNTGELFF. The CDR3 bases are TGCAGTGCCCTAGGGACTCTGAACACCGGGGAGCTGTTTTTT.

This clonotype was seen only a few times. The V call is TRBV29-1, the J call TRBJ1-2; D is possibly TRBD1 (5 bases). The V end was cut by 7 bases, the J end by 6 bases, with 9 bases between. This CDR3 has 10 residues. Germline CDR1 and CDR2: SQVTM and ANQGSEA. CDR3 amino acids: CSGGTDGYTF. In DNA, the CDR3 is TGCAGCGGGGGGACGGATGGCTACACCTTC.

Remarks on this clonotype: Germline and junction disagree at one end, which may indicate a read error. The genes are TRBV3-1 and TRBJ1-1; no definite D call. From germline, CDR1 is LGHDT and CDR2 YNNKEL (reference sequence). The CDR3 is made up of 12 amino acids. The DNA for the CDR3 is TGTGTCAGCAGTACACTGAACACTGAAGCTTTCTTT. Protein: CVSSTLNTEAFF.